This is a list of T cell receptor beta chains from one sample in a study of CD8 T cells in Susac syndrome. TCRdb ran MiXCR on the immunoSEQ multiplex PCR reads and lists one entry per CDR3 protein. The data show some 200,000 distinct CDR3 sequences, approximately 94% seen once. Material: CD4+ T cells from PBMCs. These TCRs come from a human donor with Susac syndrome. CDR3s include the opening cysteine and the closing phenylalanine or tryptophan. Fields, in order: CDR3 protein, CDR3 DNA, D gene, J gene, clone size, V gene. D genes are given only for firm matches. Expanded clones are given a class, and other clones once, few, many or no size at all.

CDR3 protein: CASIQPGTPYEQYF
CDR3 DNA: TGTGCCAGCATCCAGCCGGGGACCCCCTACGAGCAGTACTTC
D gene: -
J gene: TRBJ2-7
clone size: -
V gene: TRBV6-5

CDR3 protein: CSALAILGYGYTF
CDR3 DNA: TGCAGCGCCCTGGCTATCCTGGGCTATGGCTACACCTTC
D gene: -
J gene: TRBJ1-2
clone size: once
V gene: TRBV29-1

CDR3 protein: CAWSVVRQSGANVLTF
CDR3 DNA: TGTGCCTGGAGTGTTGTTAGGCAGTCTGGGGCCAACGTCCTGACTTTC
D gene: -
J gene: TRBJ2-6
clone size: -
V gene: TRBV30

CDR3 protein: CASSGVGGDIGNQPQHF
CDR3 DNA: TGTGCCAGCAGTGGGGTGGGGGGGGATATTGGCAATCAGCCCCAGCATTTT
D gene: -
J gene: TRBJ1-5
clone size: -
V gene: TRBV25-1

CDR3 protein: CASSHRTGTSANYGYTF
CDR3 DNA: TGTGCCAGCAGTCACAGAACCGGGACCTCAGCTAACTATGGCTACACCTTC
D gene: -
J gene: TRBJ1-2
clone size: once
V gene: TRBV6-5

CDR3 protein: CASSSRWGTDTQYF
CDR3 DNA: TGTGCCAGCAGCTCCCGGTGGGGCACAGATACGCAGTATTTT
D gene: -
J gene: TRBJ2-3
clone size: -
V gene: TRBV5-4

CDR3 protein: CATSDDTGTGTDTQYF
CDR3 DNA: TGTGCCACCAGTGATGATACCGGGACAGGGACAGATACGCAGTATTTT
D gene: TRBD1
J gene: TRBJ2-3
clone size: -
V gene: TRBV24-1

CDR3 protein: CASSPPRDRTEAFF
CDR3 DNA: TGTGCCAGCTCACCACCGAGGGATCGCACTGAAGCTTTCTTT
D gene: -
J gene: TRBJ1-1
clone size: -
V gene: TRBV18

CDR3 protein: CASLTSGGAGDGELFF
CDR3 DNA: TGCGCCAGCCTCACTAGCGGGGGGGCCGGGGACGGGGAGCTGTTTTTT
D gene: TRBD2
J gene: TRBJ2-2
clone size: -
V gene: TRBV10-2

CDR3 protein: CASSFGSGIYGYTF
CDR3 DNA: TGTGCCAGCAGTTTCGGGTCAGGGATCTATGGCTACACCTTC
D gene: -
J gene: TRBJ1-2
clone size: -
V gene: TRBV12-3/TRBV12-4

CDR3 protein: CASIPPKGRGSDQPQHF
CDR3 DNA: TGTGCCAGTATCCCGCCTAAGGGCAGGGGATCAGATCAGCCCCAGCATTTT
D gene: -
J gene: TRBJ1-5
clone size: -
V gene: TRBV19

CDR3 protein: CSAADSPYNEQFF
CDR3 DNA: TGCAGCGCTGCTGACTCACCCTACAATGAGCAGTTCTTC
D gene: -
J gene: TRBJ2-1
clone size: -
V gene: TRBV29-1

CDR3 protein: CASSLGPTQGDTIYF
CDR3 DNA: TGTGCCAGCAGCCTGGGACCTACACAGGGGGACACCATATATTTT
D gene: TRBD1
J gene: TRBJ1-3
clone size: -
V gene: TRBV3-1

CDR3 protein: CASSQNHGYTF
CDR3 DNA: TGTGCCAGCTCCCAAAACCATGGCTACACCTTC
D gene: -
J gene: TRBJ1-2
clone size: -
V gene: TRBV9